The 27 T cell receptor beta chains presented below share a single source sample, sequenced in a study of blood T cell repertoires in COVID-19. The assay was immunoSEQ multiplex PCR, and TCRdb's table has in-frame clones only and misses some. The sample contains more than 150,000 clones, 60% to 80% of which appear only once. The sequenced material came from PBMCs or T cells enriched from blood (not recorded which). Receptor source: a man aged 55-75 years who had been exposed to COVID-19.

This clone was counted a single time. The genes are TRBV7-2 and TRBJ2-1, with D tentatively TRBD1 (6 bases). Trimming took 4 bases from V and 12 from J, leaving 16 bases between them. This CDR3 spans 13 amino acids. CDR1 is SGHTA, CDR2 FQGNSA, per germline. The CDR3 reads CASSSPTGTRQFF. The CDR3 nucleotides are TGTGCCAGCAGCTCGCCCACCGGGACAAGGCAGTTCTTC. The whole variable domain, filled in from reference TRBV7-2 and TRBJ2-1, reads GAGVSQSPSNKVTEKGKDVELRCDPISGHTALYWYRQSLGQGLEFLIYFQGNSAPDKSGLPSDRFSAERTGGSVSTLTIQRTQQEDSAVYLCASSSPTGTRQFFGPGTRLTVL.

The chain uses TRBV19 and TRBJ1-1; D is undetermined. The V and J ends lost 6 bases and 3 bases respectively, with 11 bases between them. The CDR3 extends over 13 amino acids. Germline V gives CDR1 LNHDA, CDR2 SQIVND (reference sequence). DNA of the CDR3: TGTGCCAGTAGCACAACCAGTGACACTGAAGCTTTCTTT. Translating gives CASSTTSDTEAFF. Looking up the rest from reference TRBV19 and TRBJ1-1 gives the full variable domain: DGGITQSPKYLFRKEGQNVTLSCEQNLNHDAMYWYRQDPGQGLRLIYYSQIVNDFQKGDIAEGYSVSREKKESFPLTVTSAQKNPTAFYLCASSTTSDTEAFFGQGTRLTVV.

The chain joins TRBV6-5 to TRBJ2-1, with 8 bases that match TRBD2. This CDR3 comprises 13 residues. The ends lost 9 bases at V and 2 bases at J; junction bases unmatched: 3. Germline V gene data show CDR1 as MNHEY and CDR2 as SVGAGI. CDR3 sequence: CASDSGTYNEQFF. CDR3 coding DNA: TGTGCCAGTGATAGCGGGACCTACAATGAGCAGTTCTTC.

This clone has a count of ten or more. The chain couples TRBV6-4 to TRBJ2-1; the match to TRBD2 covers 12 bases. V lost 4 bases and J lost 7; bases outside the gene matches: 5. The CDR3 has 15 residues. Germline V gene lookup returns CDR1 MRHNA and CDR2 SNTAGT. The CDR3 DNA sequence: TGTGCCAGCAGTGGACTAGCGGGAGTTGGGAATGAGCAGTTCTTC. It codes for CASSGLAGVGNEQFF.

The chain uses TRBV5-1 and TRBJ2-7; TRBD1 agrees at 7 bases. Trimming cost V 4 bases and J 2 bases; bases outside gene matches: 9. The CDR3 is 15 residues long. CDR1 and CDR2 from the germline V gene are SGHRS and YFSETQ. The CDR3 region is CASSPRGQGAYEQYF. CDR3 bases: TGCGCCAGCAGCCCGAGAGGCCAGGGGGCCTACGAGCAGTACTTC.

The chain is built from TRBV27 and TRBJ1-5; no clear D. Per the germline V gene, CDR1 is MNHEY and CDR2 is SMNVEV (reference sequence). Trimming cost V 6 bases and J 4 bases, with 10 bases left between them. The CDR3 covers 13 residues. The CDR3, as DNA: TGTGCCAGCAGACCAGTTTTGAATCAGCCCCAGCATTTT. It translates to CASRPVLNQPQHF.

This clone was recorded only once. CDR3 DNA: TGCAGCGTTGAAGACCAGGGGGCGGGCTATGGCTACACCTTC. It codes for CSVEDQGAGYGYTF. The chain employs TRBV29-1 and TRBJ1-2, with 8 bases identical to TRBD1. CDR1 and CDR2 from the germline V gene are SQVTM and ANQGSEA. Trimming at V came to 0 bases and at J to 4 bases, leaving 4 bases not matched to a gene. The CDR3 extends over 14 amino acids.

This chain links TRBV6-2 or TRBV6-3 with TRBJ1-2; 9 bases align to TRBD1. The length of the CDR3 is 13 residues. Germline V gene lookup returns CDR1 MNHEY and CDR2 SVGEGT. V lost 4 bases to trimming and J lost 4 bases; unmatched junction nucleotides: 1. CDR3 region: CASSSDRGYGYTF. Written as DNA, the CDR3 is TGTGCCAGCAGTTCGGACAGGGGCTATGGCTACACCTTC.

The gene calls are TRBV24-1 and TRBJ1-2, with a possible D match to TRBD1 (5 bases). The germline CDR1 and CDR2 sequences are KGHDR and SFDVKD. V was pared by 5 bases and J by 2 bases, with 11 bases between. The CDR3 spans 14 residues. CDR3 sequence reads: CATSAPSGNYGYTF. In DNA, the CDR3 is TGTGCCACCAGTGCTCCCTCAGGGAACTATGGCTACACCTTC.

Only one count was recorded for this clone. The CDR3 DNA is TGCGCCAGCAGTGAAGGAGGGAACTGGTTCTTC. It yields the protein CASSEGGNWFF. The chain uses TRBV10-1 and TRBJ2-1, with D possibly matching TRBD2 (6 bases). The length of the CDR3 is 11 residues. CDR1 is WNHNN, CDR2 SYGVQD, per germline (reference sequence). The germline V and J ends were trimmed by 3 bases and 15 bases, with 12 bases remaining between them.

The chain links TRBV19 to TRBJ1-1, with D maybe TRBD1 (6 bases). V gave up 3 bases and J gave up 7 bases, with 18 bases separating them. The germline V gene encodes CDR1 LNHDA and CDR2 SQIVND (reference sequence). The CDR3 sequence is 15 residues long. CDR3 protein: CASSILVQGVDEAFF. The CDR3 DNA is TGTGCCAGTAGTATTCTGGTACAGGGTGTGGATGAAGCTTTCTTT.

This chain connects TRBV7-2 to TRBJ2-1; D is perhaps TRBD2 (6 bases). Germline loops: CDR1 SGHTA, CDR2 FQGNSA. V lost 5 bases and J lost 0, with 11 bases in between. The CDR3 runs 15 residues. CDR3 sequence reads: CASSPTRGSYNEQFF. The DNA for the CDR3 is TGTGCCAGCAGCCCGACTAGGGGCTCCTACAATGAGCAGTTCTTC.

The CDR3 region is CASSKGVQPGEKLFF. CDR3 sequence (DNA): TGTGCCAGTAGTAAGGGGGTCCAACCAGGTGAAAAACTGTTTTTT. The rearrangement uses TRBV19 and TRBJ1-4; tentatively, D is TRBD1 (6 bases). The V gene's germline CDR1 is LNHDA and CDR2 SQIVND (reference sequence). Trimming stripped 4 bases from V and 7 bases from J, with 16 bases between. There are 15 residues in the CDR3.

This chain connects TRBV18 to TRBJ1-1; 12 nucleotides match TRBD1. The CDR3 loop spans 15 amino acids. Germline CDR1 reads KGHSH; CDR2 reads LQKENI. After removal of 6 bases from V and 1 base from J, the junction contained 3 bases not matched to a gene. The DNA for the CDR3 is TGTGCCAGCTCGGAGGGACAGGGGGCGAACACTGAAGCTTTCTTT. It encodes CASSEGQGANTEAFF.

This sequence joins TRBV5-4 and TRBJ1-1; 8 nucleotides line up with TRBD1. Germline CDR1 SGHNT, CDR2 YYREEE (reference sequence). The V segment lost 4 bases and the J segment 0 bases; nucleotides outside the gene matches: 5. The CDR3 covers 15 residues. The CDR3 loop is CASSGATGVNTEAFF. CDR3 in DNA: TGTGCCAGCAGCGGGGCGACAGGGGTGAACACTGAAGCTTTCTTT.

The chain joins TRBV5-4 to TRBJ1-6; the D gene is possibly TRBD1 (5 bases). The V end lost 3 bases, the J end lost 9 bases, and 13 bases lay between the germline ends. The CDR3 contains 14 residues. Germline CDR1 reads SGHNT; CDR2 reads YYREEE (reference sequence). The CDR3 spells CASSSRDRVSPLHF. In nucleotides, the CDR3 is TGTGCCAGCAGCTCCAGGGATCGCGTTTCACCCCTCCACTTT.

The chain uses TRBV29-1 and TRBJ1-2; 7 bases map to TRBD1. V lost 8 bases, J lost 8 bases, and 11 bases stayed unmatched. Looked up from germline, CDR1 is SQVTM and CDR2 is ANQGSEA. The CDR3 spans 12 residues. Written as DNA, the CDR3 is TGCAGCATACCGGGACAGACCGTGGGCTACACCTTC. Translating it yields CSIPGQTVGYTF.

This chain uses TRBV7-2 with TRBJ2-7, with D possibly matching TRBD2 (5 bases). Trimming shortened V by 1 base and J by 4 bases, and 8 bases separated the two germline ends. The CDR3 runs to 13 residues. Looked up from germline, CDR1 is SGHTA and CDR2 is FQGNSA. CDR3 amino acids: CASSLDPGYEQYF. CDR3 in DNA: TGTGCCAGCAGCTTAGATCCGGGATACGAGCAGTACTTC. The whole variable domain, remainder taken from reference TRBV7-2 and TRBJ2-7, is GAGVSQSPSNKVTEKGKDVELRCDPISGHTALYWYRQSLGQGLEFLIYFQGNSAPDKSGLPSDRFSAERTGGSVSTLTIQRTQQEDSAVYLCASSLDPGYEQYFGPGTRLTVT.

The chain has TRBV19 and TRBJ1-2; no firm D call. Trimming shortened V by 8 bases and J by 6 bases, and 7 bases separated the two germline ends. CDR3 length: 10 amino acids. The germline V gene encodes CDR1 LNHDA and CDR2 SQIVND (reference sequence). This CDR3 reads CASAQNGYTF. The CDR3 coding sequence is TGTGCCAGTGCACAAAATGGCTACACCTTC. The complete variable domain, with remaining parts taken from reference TRBV19 and TRBJ1-2, reads DGGITQSPKYLFRKEGQNVTLSCEQNLNHDAMYWYRQDPGQGLRLIYYSQIVNDFQKGDIAEGYSVSREKKESFPLTVTSAQKNPTAFYLCASAQNGYTFGSGTRLTVV.

J is TRBJ1-1 and V is TRBV7-2; D might be TRBD1 (5 bases). V was cut by 1 base and J by 5 bases, with 17 bases left in between. The CDR3 extends over 16 amino acids. Germline V gene data show CDR1 as SGHTA and CDR2 as FQGNSA. CDR3: CASSLGVLARGTEAFF. The CDR3 region has the DNA TGTGCCAGCAGCTTAGGCGTTTTGGCTAGGGGAACTGAAGCTTTCTTT.

This clone turned up a few times. V and J are TRBV19 and TRBJ2-3, with D unclear. The CDR3 has 13 residues. Germline CDR1 is LNHDA and CDR2 is SQIVND (reference sequence). Trimming shortened V by 4 bases and J by 1 base, and 6 bases separated the two germline ends. The CDR3 sequence: CASSSQGTDTQYF. CDR3 bases: TGTGCCAGTAGTAGCCAGGGCACAGATACGCAGTATTTT.

This clone is a singleton in its sample. The gene calls are TRBV21-1 and TRBJ2-1; the table's D call, TRBD1, was not checked against the DNA. TRBV21-1 is flagged as a pseudogene. This CDR3 is built from 16 residues. CDR3 protein: CASSKIRGHFYNEQFF. CDR3 nucleotides: TGTGCCAGCAGCAAGATCAGAGGACACTTCTACAATGAGCAGTTCTTC.

This clone was detected a few times. The CDR3 region has the DNA TGTGCCAGCAGCGTCGGCAGGGGGCCTGGAAACACCATATATTTT. Residues: CASSVGRGPGNTIYF. The chain combines TRBV11-2 with TRBJ1-3, with 8 bases that match TRBD1. This CDR3 spans 15 amino acids. V lost 5 bases and J lost 2; bases outside the gene matches: 5. Germline lookup yields CDR1 SGHAT and CDR2 FQNNGV.

The gene calls are TRBV3-1 (or the pseudogene TRBV3-2) and TRBJ1-3; 10 bases match TRBD1. CDR1 LGHDT and CDR2 YNNKEL come from the germline V gene (reference sequence). With V trimmed by 3 bases and J by 2 bases, 1 base remained unmatched. CDR3 size: 15 residues. The CDR3, as DNA: TGTGCCAGCAGCCAGGGGACAGGGGCTGGAAACACCATATATTTT. This codes for CASSQGTGAGNTIYF.

The V call is TRBV18, the J call TRBJ2-7, with D perhaps matching TRBD1 (6 bases). V lost 2 bases and J 2 bases, leaving 16 bases between the germline ends. This CDR3 has 16 residues. Germline values: CDR1 KGHSH, CDR2 LQKENI. The CDR3 DNA is TGTGCCAGCTCACCAAAAGCAGGGGCCCATCCCTACGAGCAGTACTTC. This translates into CASSPKAGAHPYEQYF.

The rearrangement joins TRBV11-3 to TRBJ1-4, with unresolved D. Germline CDR1 and CDR2: SGHNT and YENEEA. V was clipped by 5 bases and J by 7 bases, with 5 bases between them. The CDR3 loop spans 11 amino acids. The CDR3 nucleotides are TGTGCCAGCAGCCCCGGTGAAAAACTGTTTTTT. Its protein product is CASSPGEKLFF.

The V gene is TRBV6-6, the J gene TRBJ1-5; 10 bases fit TRBD1. This CDR3 is 15 amino acids long. V gave up 2 bases and J gave up 3 bases; unmatched junction bases: 1. Germline V lookup: CDR1 MNHNY, CDR2 SVGAGI (reference sequence). Written as DNA, the CDR3 is TGTGCCAGCAGTTACGACAGGGGGCCCAATCAGCCCCAGCATTTT. It specifies CASSYDRGPNQPQHF.